This note documents a single TCR beta chain sequence. These data come from a study of cytomegalovirus exposure and HLA in healthy donors. Trimming cost V 0 bases and J 5 bases, with 15 bases left between them. This CDR3 has 15 residues. Germline CDR1 and CDR2: SGHNT and YYREEE (reference sequence). Vbeta (60) and Jbeta (13) primers were used in the PCR. Produced via immunoSEQ multiplex PCR; TCRdb's table is partial and in-frame only. This sample has around 150,000 clones, with roughly 80% found just once. This TCR was recovered from a female donor in good health and CMV-seronegative. What was sequenced was PBMCs. The chain has TRBV5-4 and TRBJ2-7, with D tentatively TRBD1 (6 bases). In nucleotides, the CDR3 is TGTGCCAGCAGCTTGGAAGGGACACCGGATAACGAGCAGTACTTC. Amino acids: CASSLEGTPDNEQYF.